This T cell receptor (beta chain) originates from a study of vaccination effects on CD4 cells after COVID-19. Antigen-specific CD4+ T cells expanded by the ViraFEST assay with viral peptide pools were then sequenced. Having been cultured for less than 13 days, the cells underwent CD4+ T cell isolation. Vaccinated recipients, who were negative for nucleocapsid antibodies, had no history of SARS-CoV-2 infection. IL-2 at 10 IU/ml and peptides at roughly 9.6 ug/ml were added to cultured PBMC, around 2 million per well. Half of the medium was exchanged for IL-2 medium on both days 3 and 7. V shed 1 base and J shed 0 bases, with 6 bases lying between them. CDR1 and CDR2 from the germline V gene are SGHTA and FQGNSA. This CDR3 is 14 amino acids long. The study, taken as a whole, reports: Clones from infection and from vaccination both contracted markedly late after vaccination. The authors studied few convalescent patients and collected no early post-infection timepoints.

Sequencing used immunoSEQ multiplex PCR; TCRdb keeps in-frame clones, though not all of them. Of fewer than 85,000 clones in the sample, about four fifths are singletons; the top ten hold 10% to 13%. A remark on this clone: Antigen: not known. The sample has other DNA sequences that encode this CDR3 too.

This chain joins TRBV7-2 and TRBJ1-2; the D gene is possibly TRBD1 (6 bases). Material: CD4+ T cells from PBMCs cultured with SARS-CoV-2 spike peptides, obtained before COVID-19 vaccination. This clonotype was sampled from a human donor who received a COVID-19 vaccine. The CDR3 nucleotides read TGTGCCAGCAGCTTAGGGACAGCTAACTATGGCTACACCTTC. Translation gives CASSLGTANYGYTF.